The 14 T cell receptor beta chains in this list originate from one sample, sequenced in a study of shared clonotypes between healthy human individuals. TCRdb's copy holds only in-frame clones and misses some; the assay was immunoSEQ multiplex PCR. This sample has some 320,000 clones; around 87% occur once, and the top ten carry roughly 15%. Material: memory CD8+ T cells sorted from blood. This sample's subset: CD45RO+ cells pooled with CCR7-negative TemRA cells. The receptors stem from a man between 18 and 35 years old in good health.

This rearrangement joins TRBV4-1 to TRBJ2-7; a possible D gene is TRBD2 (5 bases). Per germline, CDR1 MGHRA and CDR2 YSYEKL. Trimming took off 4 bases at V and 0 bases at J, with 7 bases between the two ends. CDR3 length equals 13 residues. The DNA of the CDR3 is TGCGCCAGCAGCCCCGGGATCTCCTACGAGCAGTACTTC. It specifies CASSPGISYEQYF.

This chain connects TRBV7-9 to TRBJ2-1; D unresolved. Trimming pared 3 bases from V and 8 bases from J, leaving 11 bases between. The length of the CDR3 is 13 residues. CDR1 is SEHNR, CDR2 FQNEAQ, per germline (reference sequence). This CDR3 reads CASSFLASDEQFF. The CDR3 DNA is TGTGCCAGCAGCTTTCTGGCCTCGGATGAGCAGTTCTTC.

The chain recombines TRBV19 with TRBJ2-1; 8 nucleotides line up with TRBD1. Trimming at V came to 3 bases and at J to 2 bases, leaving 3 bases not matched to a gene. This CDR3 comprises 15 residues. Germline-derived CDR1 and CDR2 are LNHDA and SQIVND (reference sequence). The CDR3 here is CASSMDRDPYNEQFF. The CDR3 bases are TGTGCCAGTAGTATGGACAGGGACCCCTACAATGAGCAGTTCTTC.

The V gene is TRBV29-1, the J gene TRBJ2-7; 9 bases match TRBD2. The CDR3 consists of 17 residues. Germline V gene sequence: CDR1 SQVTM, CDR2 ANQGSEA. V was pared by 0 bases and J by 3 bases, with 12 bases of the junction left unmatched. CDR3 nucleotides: TGCAGCGTTGAAGACCAGAGACTAGCGGTAACGGTCTACGAGCAGTACTTC. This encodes CSVEDQRLAVTVYEQYF.

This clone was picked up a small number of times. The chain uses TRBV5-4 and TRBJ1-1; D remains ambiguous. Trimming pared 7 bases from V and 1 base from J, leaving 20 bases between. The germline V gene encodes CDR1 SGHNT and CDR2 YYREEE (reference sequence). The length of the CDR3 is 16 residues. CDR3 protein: CASQSLMARKNTEAFF. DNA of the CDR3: TGTGCCAGCCAATCCTTAATGGCGAGGAAGAACACTGAAGCTTTCTTT.

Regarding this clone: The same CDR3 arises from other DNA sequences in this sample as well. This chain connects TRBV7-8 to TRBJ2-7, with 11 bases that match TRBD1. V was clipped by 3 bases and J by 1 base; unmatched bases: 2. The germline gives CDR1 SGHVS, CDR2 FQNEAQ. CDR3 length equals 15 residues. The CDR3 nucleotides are TGTGCCAGCAGCTTGGGGACAGGGGGATCCTACGAGCAGTACTTC. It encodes CASSLGTGGSYEQYF.

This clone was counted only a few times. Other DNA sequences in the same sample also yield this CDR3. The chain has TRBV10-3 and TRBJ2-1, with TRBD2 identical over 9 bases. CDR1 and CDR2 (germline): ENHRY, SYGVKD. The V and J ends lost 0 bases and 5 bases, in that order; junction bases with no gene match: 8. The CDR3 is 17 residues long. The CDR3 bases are TGTGCCATCAGTGAGTCTCGGGCTAGCGGGGACCACAATGAGCAGTTCTTC. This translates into CAISESRASGDHNEQFF.

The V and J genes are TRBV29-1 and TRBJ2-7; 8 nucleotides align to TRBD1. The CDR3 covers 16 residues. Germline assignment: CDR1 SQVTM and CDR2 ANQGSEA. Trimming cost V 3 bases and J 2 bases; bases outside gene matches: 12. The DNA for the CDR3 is TGCAGCGTTGAGTTACCCCAGCAGGGGGCTACCTACGAGCAGTACTTC. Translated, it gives CSVELPQQGATYEQYF.

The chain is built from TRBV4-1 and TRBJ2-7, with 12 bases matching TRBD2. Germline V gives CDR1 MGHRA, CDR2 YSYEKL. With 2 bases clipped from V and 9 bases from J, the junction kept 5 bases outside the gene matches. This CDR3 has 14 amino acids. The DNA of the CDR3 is TGCGCCAGCAGCCAAACGGGACTAGCGGGTGGGCAGTACTTC. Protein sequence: CASSQTGLAGGQYF.

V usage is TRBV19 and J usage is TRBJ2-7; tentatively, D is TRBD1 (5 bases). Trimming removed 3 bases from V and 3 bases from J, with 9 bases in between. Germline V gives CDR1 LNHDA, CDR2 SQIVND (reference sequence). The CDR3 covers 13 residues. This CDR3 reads CASSMSDSYEQYF. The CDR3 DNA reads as TGTGCCAGTAGTATGTCAGACAGCTACGAGCAGTACTTC. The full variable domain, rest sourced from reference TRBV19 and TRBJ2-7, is DGGITQSPKYLFRKEGQNVTLSCEQNLNHDAMYWYRQDPGQGLRLIYYSQIVNDFQKGDIAEGYSVSREKKESFPLTVTSAQKNPTAFYLCASSMSDSYEQYFGPGTRLTVT.

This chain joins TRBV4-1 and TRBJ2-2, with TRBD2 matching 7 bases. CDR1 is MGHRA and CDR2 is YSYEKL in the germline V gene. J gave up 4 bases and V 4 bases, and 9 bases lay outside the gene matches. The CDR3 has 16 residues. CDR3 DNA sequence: TGCGCCAGCAGCCTGGGAGGGGCTCTACCCACCGGGGAGCTGTTTTTT. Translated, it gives CASSLGGALPTGELFF.

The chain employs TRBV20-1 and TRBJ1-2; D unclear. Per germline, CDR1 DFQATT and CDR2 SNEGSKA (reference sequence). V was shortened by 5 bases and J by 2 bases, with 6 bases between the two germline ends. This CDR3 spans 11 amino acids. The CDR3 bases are TGCAGTGCTGCCTCGAACTATGGCTACACCTTC. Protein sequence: CSAASNYGYTF.

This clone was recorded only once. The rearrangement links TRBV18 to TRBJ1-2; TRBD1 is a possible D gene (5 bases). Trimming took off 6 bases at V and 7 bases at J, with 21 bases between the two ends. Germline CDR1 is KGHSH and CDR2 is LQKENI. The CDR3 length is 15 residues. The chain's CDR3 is CASSTGPQAQGGYTF. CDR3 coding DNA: TGTGCCAGCTCTACGGGACCACAGGCCCAGGGTGGCTACACCTTC.

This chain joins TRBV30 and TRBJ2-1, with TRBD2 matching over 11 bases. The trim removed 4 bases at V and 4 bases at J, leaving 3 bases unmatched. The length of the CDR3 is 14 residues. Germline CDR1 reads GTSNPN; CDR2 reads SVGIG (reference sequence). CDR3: CAWKTSGEYNEQFF. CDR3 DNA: TGTGCCTGGAAGACTAGCGGGGAATACAATGAGCAGTTCTTC.